This T cell receptor (beta chain) was observed in a study of T-cell memory formation after mild COVID-19. On the study more broadly: TCR clusters were mostly confined to one donor each. The study's findings and limits: Later expanders leaned CD4+, whereas day 15 to 85 contracting clones were balanced CD4/CD8. That cross-reactive memory joined was suggested by some responding clones appearing in pre-infection memory. Second-wave clones with a day 37 peak had unconfirmed SARS-CoV-2 specificity.

This clonotype has a count of ten or more. Antigen unknown. The junction departs from the called germline gene at one end, perhaps through a read error. TCRdb re-derived calls from the 5' RACE reads in MiXCR, one entry per CDR3 protein. The repertoire has hundreds of thousands of distinct CDR3 sequences, approximately 15% of them found once; the top ten carry approximately 20%. In germline, CDR1 is SGHRS, CDR2 YFSETQ. There are 15 residues in the CDR3. The receptor comes from a man between 18 and 35 years old who had mild COVID-19 (a few samples of this study predate the infection). Cell type and time point are not known. Sequencing was done on a sample of PBMCs or a T cell subset sorted from them (not recorded which). The chain combines TRBV5-1 with TRBJ2-3; D remains ambiguous. The CDR3 nucleotides read TGTGCCAGCAGCTTGGTGCGTGGATCCACAGATACGCAGTATTTT. Its translation is CASSLVRGSTDTQYF.